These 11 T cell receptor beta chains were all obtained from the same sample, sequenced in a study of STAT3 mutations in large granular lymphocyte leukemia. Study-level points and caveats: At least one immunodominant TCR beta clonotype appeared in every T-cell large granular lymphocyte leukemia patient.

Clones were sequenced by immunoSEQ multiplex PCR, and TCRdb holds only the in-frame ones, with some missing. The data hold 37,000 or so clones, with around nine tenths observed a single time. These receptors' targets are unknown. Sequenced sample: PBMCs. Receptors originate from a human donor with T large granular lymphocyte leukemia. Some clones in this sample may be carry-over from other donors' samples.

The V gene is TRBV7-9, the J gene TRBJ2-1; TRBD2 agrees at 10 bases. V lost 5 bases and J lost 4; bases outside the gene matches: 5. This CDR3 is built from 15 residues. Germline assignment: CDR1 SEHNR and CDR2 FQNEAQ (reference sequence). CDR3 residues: CASSPRTSGYNEQFF. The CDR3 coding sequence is TGTGCCAGCAGCCCCCGGACTAGCGGTTACAATGAGCAGTTCTTC.

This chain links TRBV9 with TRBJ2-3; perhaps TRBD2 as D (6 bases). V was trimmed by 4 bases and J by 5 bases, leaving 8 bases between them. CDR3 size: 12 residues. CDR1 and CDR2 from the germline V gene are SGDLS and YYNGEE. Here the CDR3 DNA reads TGTGCCAGCAGCCTTAGCGGAGATACGCAGTATTTT. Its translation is CASSLSGDTQYF.

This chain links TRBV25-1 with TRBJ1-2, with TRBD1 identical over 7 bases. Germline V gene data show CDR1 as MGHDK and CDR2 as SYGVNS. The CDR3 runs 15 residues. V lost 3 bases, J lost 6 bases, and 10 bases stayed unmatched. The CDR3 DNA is TGTGCCAGCAGTGATTTCCGGGACAGTTTGGATGGCTACACCTTC. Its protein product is CASSDFRDSLDGYTF.

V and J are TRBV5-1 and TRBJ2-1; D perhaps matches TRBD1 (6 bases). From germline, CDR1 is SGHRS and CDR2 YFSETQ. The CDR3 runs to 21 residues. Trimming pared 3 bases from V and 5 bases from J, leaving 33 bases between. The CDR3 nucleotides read TGCGCCAGCAGCTCCCCACGAGGAGGCAGGGGATTTTTGACATACAACAATGAGCAGTTCTTC. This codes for CASSSPRGGRGFLTYNNEQFF.

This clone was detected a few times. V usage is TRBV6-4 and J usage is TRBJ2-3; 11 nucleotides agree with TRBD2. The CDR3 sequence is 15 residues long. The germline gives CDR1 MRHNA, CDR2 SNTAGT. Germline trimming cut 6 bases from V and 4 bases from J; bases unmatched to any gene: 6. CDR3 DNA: TGTGCCAGCAGCGGGACTAGCGGTCCAGCAGATACGCAGTATTTT. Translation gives CASSGTSGPADTQYF.

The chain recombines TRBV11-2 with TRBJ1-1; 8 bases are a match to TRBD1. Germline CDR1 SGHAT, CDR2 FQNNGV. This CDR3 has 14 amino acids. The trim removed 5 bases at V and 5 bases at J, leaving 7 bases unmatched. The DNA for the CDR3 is TGTGCCAGCAGCGGCGGACAGGGAGGGACTGAAGCTTTCTTT. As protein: CASSGGQGGTEAFF.

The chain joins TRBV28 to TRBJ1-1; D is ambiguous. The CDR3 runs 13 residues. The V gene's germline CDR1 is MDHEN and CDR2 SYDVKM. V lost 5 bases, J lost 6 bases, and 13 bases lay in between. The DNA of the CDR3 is TGTGCCAGCAGTCCACCGAATAGGGCTGAAGCTTTCTTT. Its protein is CASSPPNRAEAFF.

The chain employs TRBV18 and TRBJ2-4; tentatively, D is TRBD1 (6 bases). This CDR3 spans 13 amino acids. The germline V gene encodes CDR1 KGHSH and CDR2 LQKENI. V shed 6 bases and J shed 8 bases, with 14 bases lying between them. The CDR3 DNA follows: TGTGCCAGCTCGTACAGGGTTGAGGACATTCAGTACTTC. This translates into CASSYRVEDIQYF.

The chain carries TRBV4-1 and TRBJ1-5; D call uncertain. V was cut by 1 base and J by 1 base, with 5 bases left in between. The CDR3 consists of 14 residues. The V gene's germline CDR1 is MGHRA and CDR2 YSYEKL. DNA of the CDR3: TGCGCCAGCAGCCAAGTACGGAGCAATCAGCCCCAGCATTTT. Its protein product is CASSQVRSNQPQHF.

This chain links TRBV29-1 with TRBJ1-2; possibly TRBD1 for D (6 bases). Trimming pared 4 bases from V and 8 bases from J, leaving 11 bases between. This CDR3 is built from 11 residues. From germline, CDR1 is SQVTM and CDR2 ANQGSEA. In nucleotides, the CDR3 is TGCAGCGTTGTGGCGGGGGGCGGCTACACCTTC. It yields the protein CSVVAGGGYTF.

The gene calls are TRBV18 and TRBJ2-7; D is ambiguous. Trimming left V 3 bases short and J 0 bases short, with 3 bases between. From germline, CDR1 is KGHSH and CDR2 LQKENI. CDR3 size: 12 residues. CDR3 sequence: CASSPSSYEQYF. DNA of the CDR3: TGTGCCAGCTCACCGAGCTCCTACGAGCAGTACTTC.